The rows below give T cell receptor beta chains drawn from one sample of a study of cytomegalovirus exposure and HLA in healthy donors. This table comes from immunoSEQ multiplex PCR, and its TCRdb copy is limited to in-frame clones, with some not included. This sample contains 200,000 to 250,000 clones. Sequenced input: PBMCs. The receptor source for this set is a woman in her 30s in good health and CMV-seropositive. The CDR3 runs from the conserved cysteine through the conserved F or W. A D gene is named only where the DNA matches it firmly.

CDR3,DNA,length,J,D,V
CASSRGGGSTGATDTQYF,TGTGCCAGCAGCCGGGGGGGTGGCTCAACGGGGGCCACAGATACGCAGTATTTT,18,TRBJ2-3,TRBD2,TRBV7-8
CAWSDSLNTEAFF,TGTGCCTGGAGTGACAGCTTGAACACTGAAGCTTTCTTT,13,TRBJ1-1,.,TRBV30
CASSSGQGRREKLFF,TGTGCCAGCAGCTCCGGACAGGGAAGGAGGGAAAAACTGTTTTTT,15,TRBJ1-4,TRBD1,TRBV5-6
CASSLEAQPQHF,TGTGCCAGCAGTTTAGAAGCTCAGCCCCAGCATTTT,12,TRBJ1-5,.,TRBV28
CASSASGIYEQYF,TGTGCCAGCAGCGCAAGCGGGATCTACGAGCAGTACTTC,13,TRBJ2-7,TRBD2,TRBV7-2
CASSAPGTPDPNEKLFF,TGTGCCAGCAGTGCCCCCGGGACACCGGATCCCAATGAAAAACTGTTTTTT,17,TRBJ1-4,.,TRBV25-1
CASSPRTTTNTGELFF,TGTGCCAGCAGCCCTCGGACTACAACGAACACCGGGGAGCTGTTTTTT,16,TRBJ2-2,.,TRBV7-6
CASSLSLPGPNTGELFF,TGTGCCAGCAGTTTATCTCTCCCTGGGCCGAACACCGGGGAGCTGTTTTTT,17,TRBJ2-2,.,TRBV27
CASSSGQAAGEQFF,TGCGCCAGCAGCTCAGGACAGGCGGCGGGGGAGCAGTTCTTC,14,TRBJ2-1,.,TRBV5-1
CAWSVKQGVLSPLHF,TGTGCCTGGAGTGTAAAGCAGGGGGTTTTATCACCCCTCCACTTT,15,TRBJ1-6,TRBD1,TRBV30
CASTSQGWNQPQHF,TGTGCCAGCACTAGTCAGGGGTGGAATCAGCCCCAGCATTTT,14,TRBJ1-5,.,TRBV2
CASSVGDNQETQYF,TGTGCCAGCAGCGTAGGGGACAACCAAGAGACCCAGTACTTC,14,TRBJ2-5,.,TRBV9
CASSSTSGGDEQFF,TGTGCCAGCAGCTCAACTAGCGGGGGGGATGAGCAGTTCTTC,14,TRBJ2-1,TRBD2,TRBV5-4
CASSLRQGTSYGYTF,TGTGCCAGCAGTTTAAGGCAGGGCACAAGCTATGGCTACACCTTC,15,TRBJ1-2,.,TRBV28
CASSPTPQGGNEKLFF,TGTGCCAGTAGTCCCACCCCCCAGGGAGGGAATGAAAAACTGTTTTTT,16,TRBJ1-4,.,TRBV19
CASTPTGTNEKLFF,TGTGCCAGTACCCCGACAGGGACTAATGAAAAACTGTTTTTT,14,TRBJ1-4,TRBD1,TRBV19
CASSLATGLNTEAFF,TGCGCCAGCAGCTTGGCCACAGGATTGAACACTGAAGCTTTCTTT,15,TRBJ1-1,.,TRBV5-1
CASSDRGHNEQFF,TGTGCCAGCAGTGACAGGGGTCACAATGAGCAGTTCTTC,13,TRBJ2-1,.,TRBV25-1
CASSSQETQYF,TGTGCCAGCAGCTCGCAAGAGACCCAGTACTTC,11,TRBJ2-5,.,TRBV5-6
CASSSTVGRYGYTF,TGTGCCAGCAGCTCGACGGTGGGGAGGTATGGCTACACCTTC,14,TRBJ1-2,.,TRBV7-2
CASSSRGQGGKNEKLFF,TGTGCCAGCAGCTCCCGGGGACAGGGTGGAAAAAATGAAAAACTGTTTTTT,17,TRBJ1-4,TRBD1,TRBV5-4
CASSPGGPETQYF,TGCGCCAGCAGCCCGGGGGGGCCGGAGACCCAGTACTTC,13,TRBJ2-5,TRBD2,TRBV4-1
CASRTGTSNTGELFF,TGTGCCAGCAGAACCGGTACCTCGAACACCGGGGAGCTGTTTTTT,15,TRBJ2-2,.,TRBV7-8
CASSPPGHLTDTQYF,TGTGCCAGCAGCCCTCCGGGACACCTCACAGATACGCAGTATTTT,15,TRBJ2-3,.,TRBV7-9
CAISPPSSYEQFF,TGTGCCATCAGTCCTCCTTCTAGTTATGAGCAGTTCTTC,13,TRBJ2-1,.,TRBV10-3
CASSLGGEGYGYTF,TGTGCCAGCAGCTTGGGGGGGGAGGGATATGGCTACACCTTC,14,TRBJ1-2,.,TRBV5-4
CPDEGGHVNTEAFF,TGTCCCGATGAGGGGGGGCACGTGAACACTGAAGCTTTCTTT,14,TRBJ1-1,.,TRBV30
CASSPGTGFYSLNTEAFF,TGTGCCAGCTCACCAGGGACAGGGTTCTATTCACTCAACACTGAAGCTTTCTTT,18,TRBJ1-1,TRBD1,TRBV18
CASSQDVRGQEEKLFF,TGCGCCAGCAGCCAAGATGTCAGGGGGCAGGAAGAAAAACTGTTTTTT,16,TRBJ1-4,TRBD1,TRBV4-3
CASSPLGQGKAEAFF,TGCGCCAGCAGCCCCCTCGGACAGGGGAAGGCTGAAGCTTTCTTT,15,TRBJ1-1,TRBD1,TRBV4-1
CASSSGQGVFDTQYF,TGCGCCAGCAGCTCGGGACAGGGGGTCTTTGATACGCAGTATTTT,15,TRBJ2-3,TRBD1,TRBV5-1
CASSERGGINTF,TGCGCCAGCAGTGAGAGGGGGGGGATCAACACCTTC,12,TRBJ1-2,.,TRBV10-2
CARSYSGVLGNTIYF,TGTGCCCGCAGTTACTCAGGGGTCCTCGGAAACACCATATATTTT,15,TRBJ1-3,.,TRBV6-5
CAISEGPAEGGTDTQYF,TGTGCCATCAGTGAAGGGCCAGCCGAGGGAGGCACAGATACGCAGTATTTT,17,TRBJ2-3,.,TRBV10-3
CASTVGQPFNDGYTF,TGTGCCAGCACCGTCGGACAGCCCTTTAACGATGGCTACACCTTC,15,TRBJ1-2,.,TRBV7-2
CASSQGVGRGSTDTQYF,TGCGCCAGCAGCCAAGGGGTAGGGCGGGGGAGCACAGATACGCAGTATTTT,17,TRBJ2-3,TRBD2,TRBV4-3
CAISDYWGTDSYGYTF,TGTGCCATCAGTGACTATTGGGGGACAGATAGTTATGGCTACACCTTC,16,TRBJ1-2,TRBD1,TRBV10-3
CASSFGTVTGELFF,TGTGCCAGTAGCTTCGGGACAGTGACCGGGGAGCTGTTTTTT,14,TRBJ2-2,TRBD1,TRBV19
CASSRQSNYGYTF,TGTGCCAGCAGCAGACAGAGTAACTATGGCTACACCTTC,13,TRBJ1-2,.,TRBV7-2
CASRGGQGIHQPQHF,TGTGCCAGCAGGGGTGGGCAGGGGATTCATCAGCCCCAGCATTTT,15,TRBJ1-5,.,TRBV28
CASSIEYGTIYF,TGTGCCAGCAGCATAGAGTACGGCACCATATATTTT,12,TRBJ1-3,.,TRBV7-9
CASSRPDSLFKDGYTF,TGTGCCAGCAGCCGCCCGGACAGCTTGTTCAAGGATGGCTACACCTTC,16,TRBJ1-2,.,TRBV7-8
CASSGGLVSYEQYF,TGTGCCAGCAGTGGCGGACTAGTCTCCTACGAGCAGTACTTC,14,TRBJ2-7,TRBD2,TRBV2
CTSSVMGQNTEAFF,TGTACCAGCAGTGTCATGGGGCAGAACACTGAAGCTTTCTTT,14,TRBJ1-1,.,TRBV2
CASSLTVSSYEQYF,TGTGCCAGCAGCTTGACAGTTAGCTCCTACGAGCAGTACTTC,14,TRBJ2-7,.,TRBV7-2
CASSGLRTGASLRTEAFF,TGTGCCAGCAGCGGACTCCGGACAGGGGCCTCCCTCAGGACTGAAGCTTTCTTT,18,TRBJ1-1,TRBD1,TRBV7-6
CASRSDGDNEQFF,TGTGCCAGCAGATCGGACGGGGACAATGAGCAGTTCTTC,13,TRBJ2-1,.,TRBV2
CASSPTHGYEQYF,TGTGCCAGCAGTCCAACCCACGGCTACGAGCAGTACTTC,13,TRBJ2-7,.,TRBV28
CASSYTTLLSTDTQYF,TGTGCCAGCAGCTACACGACACTTTTGAGCACAGATACGCAGTATTTT,16,TRBJ2-3,.,TRBV11-2
CATYRGPGYGYTF,TGTGCCACCTACAGGGGACCGGGCTATGGCTACACCTTC,13,TRBJ1-2,TRBD1,TRBV25-1
CASSQLAGAETQYF,TGTGCCAGCAGCCAACTAGCGGGAGCGGAGACCCAGTACTTC,14,TRBJ2-5,TRBD2,TRBV5-6
CASISGRVNTGELFF,TGTGCCAGCATCAGCGGGAGAGTTAACACCGGGGAGCTGTTTTTT,15,TRBJ2-2,TRBD2,TRBV28